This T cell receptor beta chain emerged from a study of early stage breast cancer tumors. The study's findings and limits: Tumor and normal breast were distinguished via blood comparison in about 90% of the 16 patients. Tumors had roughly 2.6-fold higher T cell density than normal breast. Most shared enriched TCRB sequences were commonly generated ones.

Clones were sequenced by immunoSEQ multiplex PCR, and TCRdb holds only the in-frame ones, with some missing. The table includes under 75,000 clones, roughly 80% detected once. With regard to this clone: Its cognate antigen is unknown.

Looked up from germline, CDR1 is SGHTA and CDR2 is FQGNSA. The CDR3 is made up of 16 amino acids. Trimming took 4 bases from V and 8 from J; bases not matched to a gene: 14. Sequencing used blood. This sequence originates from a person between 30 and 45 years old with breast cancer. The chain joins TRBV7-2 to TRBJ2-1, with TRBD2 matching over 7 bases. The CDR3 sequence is CASSSPGLRPGDEQFF. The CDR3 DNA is TGTGCCAGCAGCTCCCCGGGACTAAGGCCTGGTGATGAGCAGTTCTTC.